The clone carrying this T cell receptor (beta chain) is medium-sized in the sample. Its antigen is currently unknown. Whole-study findings and limits: Tumor-infiltrating Treg TCR alpha and beta sequences overlapped most with tumor naive CD4+ T cells, then blood naive. Tumor memory CD4+ T cell TCR gene usage clustered with blood and lymph node memory CD4+ cells and lymph node naive CD4+ cells.

Adaptor-ligated barcode primers were used to amplify TRBV12-4/TRBJ1-2 clonotypes. TCRdb called the multiplex PCR reads again in MiXCR, with one record for every CDR3 protein. Among some 690 distinct CDR3 sequences listed, under 4.5% were seen once. V shed 6 bases and J shed 8 bases, with 16 bases lying between them. The length of the CDR3 is 13 residues. Treg sorting used a CD4+CD25+CD127-/low gate. The sequence was collected from a female donor with breast cancer. The rearrangement joins TRBV12-3 or TRBV12-4 to TRBJ1-2; perhaps TRBD1 as D (6 bases). The sample taken for sequencing was Tregs sorted from blood. CDR3 in amino acids: CASREQGYSGYTF. The CDR3 DNA follows: TGTGCCAGCAGAGAACAGGGTTATTCGGGCTACACCTTC.